Presented here are 19 T cell receptor beta chains from one specimen sequenced in a study of shared clonotypes between healthy human individuals. Method: immunoSEQ multiplex PCR; TCRdb's copy keeps in-frame clones and lacks some. Of about 490,000 clones detected, around 73% appear once; the ten largest clones hold around 12%. The specimen was PBMCs. The receptors stem from a woman aged 40 to 49 in good health. Some clones in this sample may be carry-over from other donors' samples.

The chain is built from TRBV28 and TRBJ2-7; weak D call: TRBD2 (5 bases). This CDR3 spans 13 amino acids. Trimming shortened V by 6 bases and J by 3 bases, and 12 bases separated the two germline ends. The germline CDR1 and CDR2 sequences are MDHEN and SYDVKM. CDR3 DNA sequence: TGTGCCAGCAGAGTGCCTAGCTACTACGAGCAGTACTTC. Its translation is CASRVPSYYEQYF.

The chain carries TRBV30 and TRBJ1-1; the D is unclear. Germline CDR1 is GTSNPN and CDR2 is SVGIG (reference sequence). This CDR3 region has 12 residues. The ends were cut back, 5 bases at V and 0 bases at J, with 7 bases in the middle. The CDR3 DNA reads as TGTGCCTGGCGCGGATTGAACACTGAAGCTTTCTTT. Amino acid sequence: CAWRGLNTEAFF.

The chain recombines TRBV9 with TRBJ2-1; D remains unclear. The CDR3 length is 14 residues. Germline-derived CDR1 and CDR2 are SGDLS and YYNGEE. The V and J ends lost 4 bases and 4 bases respectively, with 12 bases between them. The CDR3 reads CASSPHGEYNEQFF. CDR3 bases: TGTGCCAGCAGCCCCCATGGGGAATACAATGAGCAGTTCTTC. Based on the CDR3 plus reference TRBV9 and TRBJ2-1, the full variable domain is DSGVTQTPKHLITATGQRVTLRCSPRSGDLSVYWYQQSLDQGLQFLIQYYNGEERAKGNILERFSAQQFPDLHSELNLSSLELGDSALYFCASSPHGEYNEQFFGPGTRLTVL.

J is TRBJ2-2 and V is TRBV29-1; D gene ambiguous. This CDR3 contains 11 residues. V was trimmed by 4 bases and J by 4 bases, leaving 4 bases between them. Germline CDR1 SQVTM, CDR2 ANQGSEA. The CDR3 sequence is CSVVATGELFF. CDR3 DNA sequence: TGCAGCGTTGTGGCCACCGGGGAGCTGTTTTTT.

The chain is built from TRBV4-1 and TRBJ1-3; D is possibly TRBD1 (5 bases). V lost 1 base, J lost 2 bases, and 9 bases lay in between. Germline lookup yields CDR1 MGHRA and CDR2 YSYEKL. CDR3 length: 15 residues. CDR3 in amino acids: CASSQGDFTGNTIYF. Written as DNA, the CDR3 is TGCGCCAGCAGCCAAGGGGACTTTACTGGAAACACCATATATTTT.

V usage is TRBV6-4 and J usage is TRBJ2-1, with 8 positions matching TRBD1. The CDR3 is made up of 14 amino acids. The junction had 5 bases not matched to a gene; V was cut back by 4 bases and J by 6 bases. Germline V gene data show CDR1 as MRHNA and CDR2 as SNTAGT. The CDR3 region has the DNA TGTGCCAGCAGTGCCATACAGGGGGGCAATGAGCAGTTCTTC. It yields the protein CASSAIQGGNEQFF.

The J gene is TRBJ1-4, the V gene TRBV29-1; 8 nucleotides match TRBD1. The CDR3 spans 12 residues. V shed 6 bases, J shed 7 bases, and the junction held 4 bases outside the gene matches. Looked up from germline, CDR1 is SQVTM and CDR2 is ANQGSEA. The CDR3 coding sequence is TGCAGCGTCGAGACAGGGGTTGAAAAACTGTTTTTT. Its translation: CSVETGVEKLFF.

The genes are TRBV29-1 and TRBJ2-1, with 11 bases fitting TRBD2. The CDR3 covers 13 residues. V shed 4 bases, J shed 9 bases, and the junction held 5 bases outside the gene matches. The germline CDR1 and CDR2 sequences are SQVTM and ANQGSEA. CDR3 sequence: CSVVGSGRVEQFF. In nucleotides, the CDR3 is TGCAGCGTTGTTGGTAGCGGGAGGGTTGAGCAGTTCTTC.

The chain employs TRBV2 and TRBJ2-1, with a weak D call TRBD2 (5 bases). Germline V gives CDR1 SNHLY, CDR2 FYNNEI. The CDR3 totals 13 residues. Trimming pared 11 bases from V and 0 bases from J, leaving 11 bases between. The CDR3 DNA reads TGTGCCGGAGCGGATCTCTCCTACAATGAGCAGTTCTTC. Translated: CAGADLSYNEQFF.

The genes are TRBV19 and TRBJ1-5; D call uncertain. Germline assignment: CDR1 LNHDA and CDR2 SQIVND (reference sequence). The CDR3 runs to 16 residues. V was pared by 5 bases and J by 0 bases, with 14 bases between. The CDR3 DNA follows: TGTGCCAGTAGTGATTGGCGGCAGTATAGCAATCAGCCCCAGCATTTT. This translates into CASSDWRQYSNQPQHF.

V gene TRBV9 combines with J gene TRBJ2-1; no reliable D call. In germline, CDR1 is SGDLS, CDR2 YYNGEE. V was shortened by 0 bases and J by 6 bases, with 13 bases between the two germline ends. This CDR3 is built from 15 residues. The CDR3 DNA follows: TGTGCCAGCAGCGTAGGCATATCAGCTTTCAATGAGCAGTTCTTC. Protein sequence: CASSVGISAFNEQFF.

This chain uses TRBV7-9 with TRBJ2-1, with 8 bases lining up with TRBD1. The CDR3 has 13 amino acids. V trimming: 1 base; J trimming: 8 bases; junction bases outside the gene matches: 1. Germline CDR1 SEHNR, CDR2 FQNEAQ (reference sequence). The CDR3 bases are TGTGCCAGCAGCTTAGTACAGGGGGATGAGCAGTTCTTC. Amino acids: CASSLVQGDEQFF.

This chain links TRBV19 with TRBJ2-7; D may be TRBD1 (6 bases). The CDR3 is 16 amino acids. Germline assignment: CDR1 LNHDA and CDR2 SQIVND (reference sequence). Trimming took off 0 bases at V and 0 bases at J, with 12 bases between the two ends. The CDR3 sequence is CASSIDGTLSSYEQYF. As DNA, the CDR3 is TGTGCCAGTAGTATAGATGGGACACTGAGCTCCTACGAGCAGTACTTC.

In DNA form, the CDR3 reads TGTGCCAGCAGCCCTGCGGGGAGGGCCTTACCCGAGCAGTACTTC. It encodes CASSPAGRALPEQYF. The gene calls are TRBV11-2 and TRBJ2-7; TRBD2 aligns across 7 bases. The CDR3 is made up of 15 amino acids. From germline, CDR1 is SGHAT and CDR2 FQNNGV. V shed 5 bases, J shed 6 bases, and the junction held 13 bases outside the gene matches. Full variable domain (remainder filled in from reference TRBV11-2 and TRBJ2-7): EAGVAQSPRYKIIEKRQSVAFWCNPISGHATLYWYQQILGQGPKLLIQFQNNGVVDDSQLPKDRFSAERLKGVDSTLKIQPAKLEDSAVYLCASSPAGRALPEQYFGPGTRLTVT.

The V gene is TRBV18, the J gene TRBJ1-4, with 7 bases lining up with TRBD1. Germline CDR1 and CDR2: KGHSH and LQKENI. The CDR3 covers 13 residues. The junction had 3 bases not matched to a gene; V was cut back by 6 bases and J by 5 bases. CDR3 DNA: TGTGCCAGCTCTCAAGGGGGCAATGAAAAACTGTTTTTT. Its translation: CASSQGGNEKLFF.

This clone has more than one count but fewer than ten. This chain links TRBV25-1 with TRBJ1-1, with D tentatively TRBD1 (6 bases). Per germline, CDR1 MGHDK and CDR2 SYGVNS. The ends were cut back, 5 bases at V and 6 bases at J, with 16 bases in the middle. The CDR3 length is 14 residues. In DNA, the CDR3 is TGTGCCAGCAGTTTACCGGGGGGGCGGCCTGAAGCTTTCTTT. Protein product: CASSLPGGRPEAFF.

The chain has TRBV28 and TRBJ1-3, with 7 bases fitting TRBD1. This CDR3 spans 17 amino acids. Trimming cost V 1 base and J 0 bases; bases outside gene matches: 6. The V gene's germline CDR1 is MDHEN and CDR2 SYDVKM. CDR3 protein: CASSLLGDSFSGNTIYF. The CDR3 DNA is TGTGCCAGCAGTTTATTGGGGGACAGCTTCTCTGGAAACACCATATATTTT.

The chain combines TRBV4-1 with TRBJ2-2; TRBD2 is a possible D gene (6 bases). The CDR3 runs 17 residues. The germline V gene has CDR1 MGHRA and CDR2 YSYEKL. V lost 0 bases, J lost 4 bases, and 15 bases lay in between. DNA for the CDR3: TGCGCCAGCAGCCAAGATCCGCGGGACGCCGTCACCGGGGAGCTGTTTTTT. Protein product: CASSQDPRDAVTGELFF.

The chain employs TRBV7-9 and TRBJ2-1, with a possible D match to TRBD2 (6 bases). The CDR3 extends over 15 amino acids. The germline V gene encodes CDR1 SEHNR and CDR2 FQNEAQ (reference sequence). Trimming removed 4 bases at V and 7 bases at J, with 17 bases between. This chain's CDR3 is CASSSPRDSPNEQFF. CDR3 DNA sequence: TGTGCCAGCAGCTCCCCCCGGGACTCCCCTAATGAGCAGTTCTTC. The full variable domain, in which reference TRBV7-9 and TRBJ2-1 provide the parts outside the CDR3, is DTGVSQNPRHKITKRGQNVTFRCDPISEHNRLYWYRQTLGQGPEFLTYFQNEAQLEKSRLLSDRFSAERPKGSFSTLEIQRTEQGDSAMYLCASSSPRDSPNEQFFGPGTRLTVL.